The clone carrying this T cell receptor beta chain was recorded many times. Antigen unknown. These data are taken from a study of T cells in Graves' hyperthyroidism and ophthalmopathy. Study-level findings and limits: Most clonotypes expanded in thyroid above 0.001 were likewise present in blood.

Diagnoses used clinical symptoms, serum thyroxine and TRAb, thyroid ultrasound and orbital computed tomography. Cells are PBMCs isolated from around 9.4 ml of fresh blood. Amplified TCR beta CDR3 regions derived from RNA transcripts. The TCR CDR3 first-round RT-PCR relied on the HTBI primer set. TCRdb re-derived calls from the multiplex PCR reads in MiXCR, one entry per CDR3 protein. The sample records a few hundred thousand distinct CDR3 sequences, 13% being singletons. V trimming: 6 bases; J trimming: 4 bases; junction bases outside the gene matches: 5. CDR3 length equals 14 residues. CDR1 MNHNS and CDR2 SASEGT come from the germline V gene.

V usage is TRBV6-1 and J usage is TRBJ1-4; 7 bases are a match to TRBD1. The sample taken for sequencing was blood. This TCR was recovered from a woman aged 18-29 years with Graves' hyperthyroidism. The CDR3 DNA is TGTGCCAGCAGAGCGGGACAGAATAATGAAAAACTGTTTTTT. Encoded protein: CASRAGQNNEKLFF.